This T cell receptor (beta chain) was captured in a study of shared clonotypes between healthy human individuals. Study-level results: Generally, estimated richness proved larger in naive subsets than it did in memory subsets.

Clones were read by immunoSEQ multiplex PCR, and TCRdb kept only the in-frame ones, dropping some. This sample has 2 million to 2.5 million clones, with more than 85% found just once. For this clone: Its antigen remains unknown.

The length of the CDR3 is 17 residues. V was pared by 0 bases and J by 7 bases, with 11 bases of the junction left unmatched. Germline lookup yields CDR1 SGHTA and CDR2 FQGNSA. CD4+ cell separation produced CD45RA+ naive and CD45RA-negative memory subsets. The origin of this receptor is a young man in good health. Some clones in this sample may be carry-over from other donors' samples. This sequence joins TRBV7-2 and TRBJ2-4; TRBD1 matches 8 bases. Sequencing used naive CD4+ T cells from PBMCs. Subset reported: CD45RA+ positively selected. CDR3 amino acids: CASSLAVGQGARNIQYF. The CDR3 DNA is TGTGCCAGCAGCTTAGCGGTCGGGCAGGGGGCGCGGAACATTCAGTACTTC.